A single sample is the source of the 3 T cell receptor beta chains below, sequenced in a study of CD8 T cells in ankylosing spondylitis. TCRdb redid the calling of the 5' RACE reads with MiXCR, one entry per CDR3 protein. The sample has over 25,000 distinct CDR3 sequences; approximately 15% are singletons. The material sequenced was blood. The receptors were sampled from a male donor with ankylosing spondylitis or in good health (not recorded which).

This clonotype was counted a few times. CDR3 in DNA: TGTGCCAGCAGCTCGGGACTCTTAAACACCGGGGAGCTGTTTTTT. Translated, it gives CASSSGLLNTGELFF. The rearrangement joins TRBV7-2 to TRBJ2-2; a possible D gene is TRBD2 (6 bases). V lost 4 bases, J lost 2 bases, and 11 bases lay in between. This CDR3 spans 15 amino acids. Germline CDR1 is SGHTA and CDR2 is FQGNSA.

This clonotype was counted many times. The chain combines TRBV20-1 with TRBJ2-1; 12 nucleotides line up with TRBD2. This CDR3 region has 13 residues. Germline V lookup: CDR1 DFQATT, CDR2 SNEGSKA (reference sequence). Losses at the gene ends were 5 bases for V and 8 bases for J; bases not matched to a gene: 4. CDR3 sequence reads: CSAWTSGKDEQFF. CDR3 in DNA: TGCAGTGCTTGGACTAGCGGGAAGGATGAGCAGTTCTTC.

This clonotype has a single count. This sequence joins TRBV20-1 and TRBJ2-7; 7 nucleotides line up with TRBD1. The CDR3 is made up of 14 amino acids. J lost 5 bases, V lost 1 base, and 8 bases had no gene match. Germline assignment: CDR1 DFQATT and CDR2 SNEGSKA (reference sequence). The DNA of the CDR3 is TGCAGTGCTAGAGGGGCAGGGGGTTGGGACGAGCAGTACTTC. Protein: CSARGAGGWDEQYF.